This TCR beta chain was captured in a study of siplizumab effects on memory and regulatory T cells (dated by TCRdb to between 2018 and 2021). For the wider study: The effect of the anti-CD2 antibody siplizumab on alloreactive T-cell subsets was examined in allogeneic mixed lymphocyte reactions constructed from human PBMCs. The paper's findings and limits, for the study overall: Whether proliferating Tregs from siplizumab cultures were suppressive was not functionally confirmed. Siplizumab significantly reduced the cumulative frequency of alloreactive sequences traceable to unstimulated CD4+ memory T cells. For roughly 75-97% of proliferating CD4+ or CD8+ clones, no naive or memory phenotype could be assigned. Because sequences below about 10^-5 frequency were poorly captured, only a minor fraction of alloreactive clones could be mapped to unstimulated subsets. Of the alloreactive CD4+ clones that could be mapped, the Treg-derived share averaged about 67% with siplizumab compared with approximately 30% in control reactions. Greater diversity appeared to be present in unstimulated naive T cells than in memory T cells, and a substantial contribution to the alloresponse seemed to be made by naive cells.

The protocol used for the library was the immunoSEQ multiplex PCR assay. The deep sequencing platform assayed roughly 10^5 TCR templates per sample. Genomic DNA extracted from sorted T cells was used for TCRbeta CDR3 sequencing. The paper's data handling went like this. The R programming language was used for clonal analysis of TCRbeta CDR3 data. Comparing unstimulated samples against CFSE-low samples taken after the reaction was how alloreactive CD4+ and CD8+ clones were defined. Regulatory or non-regulatory origin was assigned to alloreactive CD4+ clones by matching of sequences to sorted unstimulated Treg and non-Treg repertoires. TCRdb took this table from immuneACCESS and kept in-frame rearrangements with V and J called. Such tables lack part of the clones; where checked against another copy, unresolved V genes explain under half of the gap, and the rest is unexplained. V, J and clone size are taken as reported in that table, and D and trimming were inferred from the DNA itself. The sample includes 70,000 to 90,000 clones, with 80% to 90% observed a single time. The ten largest clonotypes hold roughly 15% of the sample.

Sorted unstimulated T cells and proliferating T cells recovered from mixed lymphocyte reactions underwent TCRbeta CDR3 sequencing. Fresh whole blood from ten HLA-typed healthy donors was used as the source from which PBMCs were isolated. The junction shows trimming of 4 bases on V and 2 bases on J, and the gene matches do not reach 4 bases of it. The germline V gene (reference sequence) provides CDR1 LNHDA and CDR2 SQIVND. From its cysteine to its phenylalanine, the CDR3 spans 15 amino acids. Of all the DNA, just the CDR3 is kept, 45 bases in frame from base 1. In this sample, this clone turned up once. The antigen this receptor binds is unknown. No much larger clone exists at a distance of one base, and base qualities are not known.

Sequencing was done on a sample of CD4+ T cells sorted from blood. This TCR derives from a human donor in good health. The V and J segments used are TRBV19 and TRBJ2-7, and 11 bases in between align with TRBD1. Read as DNA, the sequence is TGTGCCAGTAGTACGTCGGGACAGGGGGCCTACGAGCAGTACTTC. Protein translation: CASSTSGQGAYEQYF.